Listed here are 26 T cell receptor beta chains from one sample, sequenced in a study of post-analysis software for immune sequencing data. Study-wide results and limits: TRBV5-6, TRBV5-1 and TRBV20-1 were among five TRBV segments more frequent in patients than controls.

No cognate antigen is known for these TCRs. Every TCR beta cDNA library bore unique molecular identifiers. MiXCR, applied by TCRdb to the PCR reads, yields one record per CDR3 protein. This sample yields approximately 730,000 distinct CDR3 sequences, of which 25% to 30% are seen a single time; 0.56% belongs to the top ten. Sequencing input: blood. These receptors were taken from a girl aged 5 to 17 with multiple sclerosis.

This clonotype showed up just a few times. J is TRBJ2-1 and V is TRBV20-1; D is possibly TRBD2 (6 bases). Germline loops: CDR1 DFQATT, CDR2 SNEGSKA (reference sequence). Trimming shortened V by 6 bases and J by 4 bases, and 13 bases separated the two germline ends. The CDR3 has 13 amino acids. The CDR3, as DNA: TGCAGTGCGGTGGAGGGCTGGTACAATGAGCAGTTCTTC. Translated, it gives CSAVEGWYNEQFF.

The count of this clonotype is one. This chain's CDR3 is CASSERASFSYNEQYF. CDR3 bases: TGCGCCAGCAGTGAGCGAGCAAGTTTCTCCTACAATGAGCAGTACTTC. V gene TRBV10-1 combines with J gene TRBJ2-1; D gene unclear. The J call may be faulty, since TRBJ2-7 better matches the DNA end. CDR1 and CDR2 (germline): WNHNN, SYGVQD (reference sequence). There are 16 residues in the CDR3.

This clonotype was recorded a few times. The genes are TRBV7-9 and TRBJ2-5, with D perhaps matching TRBD1 (6 bases). V was trimmed by 6 bases and J by 2 bases, leaving 22 bases between them. The CDR3 extends over 17 amino acids. Germline V gives CDR1 SEHNR, CDR2 FQNEAQ (reference sequence). The CDR3 nucleotides read TGTGCCAGCAGGAAACTCATTGGCAGGGGAAATCAAGAGACCCAGTACTTC. It translates to CASRKLIGRGNQETQYF. Combining the CDR3 with reference TRBV7-9 and TRBJ2-5 gives the whole variable domain DTGVSQNPRHKITKRGQNVTFRCDPISEHNRLYWYRQTLGQGPEFLTYFQNEAQLEKSRLLSDRFSAERPKGSFSTLEIQRTEQGDSAMYLCASRKLIGRGNQETQYFGPGTRLLVL.

The V and J genes are TRBV3-1 and TRBJ2-3, with TRBD2 matching over 7 bases. J was trimmed by 2 bases and V by 4 bases; bases with no gene match: 9. The germline gives CDR1 LGHDT, CDR2 YNNKEL (reference sequence). CDR3 length: 16 residues. The chain's CDR3 is CASSPSLGTITDTQYF. CDR3 DNA: TGTGCCAGCAGCCCGTCCCTGGGGACTATCACAGATACGCAGTATTTT.

This CDR3 is CASAPGLAGPYEQYF. CDR3 DNA: TGTGCCAGCGCCCCGGGACTAGCGGGGCCCTACGAGCAGTACTTC. This chain links TRBV9 with TRBJ2-7, with TRBD2 matching over 13 bases. The V gene's germline CDR1 is SGDLS and CDR2 YYNGEE. V trimming: 7 bases; J trimming: 2 bases; junction bases outside the gene matches: 6. The CDR3 is made up of 15 amino acids. Filled out from reference TRBV9 and TRBJ2-7, the complete variable domain reads DSGVTQTPKHLITATGQRVTLRCSPRSGDLSVYWYQQSLDQGLQFLIQYYNGEERAKGNILERFSAQQFPDLHSELNLSSLELGDSALYFCASAPGLAGPYEQYFGPGTRLTVT.

This clonotype was counted a few times. The chain couples TRBV19 to TRBJ1-4, with 8 bases matching TRBD1. Per germline, CDR1 LNHDA and CDR2 SQIVND (reference sequence). This CDR3 comprises 14 residues. Trimming cost V 6 bases and J 7 bases; bases outside gene matches: 7. The CDR3 region has the DNA TGTGCCAGTAGCACCGGTCAGGGGGCTGAAAAACTGTTTTTT. This encodes CASSTGQGAEKLFF. Full variable domain (remainder filled in from reference TRBV19 and TRBJ1-4): DGGITQSPKYLFRKEGQNVTLSCEQNLNHDAMYWYRQDPGQGLRLIYYSQIVNDFQKGDIAEGYSVSREKKESFPLTVTSAQKNPTAFYLCASSTGQGAEKLFFGSGTQLSVL.

The V and J genes are TRBV6-6 and TRBJ1-4; TRBD1 matches 9 bases. CDR1 MNHNY and CDR2 SVGAGI come from the germline V gene (reference sequence). There are 15 residues in the CDR3. With V trimmed by 5 bases and J by 7 bases, 8 bases remained unmatched. CDR3 sequence (DNA): TGTGCCAGCAGTCTCCCCGGGACAGGGATTGAAAAACTGTTTTTT. It specifies CASSLPGTGIEKLFF.

The chain has TRBV4-1 and TRBJ1-6, with D possibly matching TRBD1 (6 bases). Trimming took 4 bases from V and 12 from J, leaving 19 bases between them. The CDR3 covers 15 residues. CDR1 and CDR2 from the germline V gene are MGHRA and YSYEKL. The CDR3 bases are TGCGCCAGCAGCCCTCAGGGTAAGGGGGGGGAACCCCTCCACTTT. This encodes CASSPQGKGGEPLHF.

This chain connects TRBV5-1 to TRBJ2-7; D gene uncertain. The CDR3 sequence is 14 residues long. The germline V gene has CDR1 SGHRS and CDR2 YFSETQ. Trimming removed 3 bases from V and 2 bases from J, with 12 bases in between. CDR3 protein: CASSSSLIPYEQYF. DNA of the CDR3: TGCGCCAGCAGCTCGTCTCTGATACCCTACGAGCAGTACTTC.

Of note for this clonotype: Because it lacks the conserved phenylalanine or tryptophan at the end, this CDR3 is likely a read error. CDR3 coding DNA: TGTGCCAGCACCTCCTCCGGGAGACAAGAGACCCAGTACGTC. Translating gives CASTSSGRQETQYV. J is TRBJ2-5 and V is TRBV27; perhaps TRBD2 as D (6 bases). This CDR3 is 14 amino acids long. The V gene's germline CDR1 is MNHEY and CDR2 SMNVEV (reference sequence). The ends were cut back, 7 bases at V and 2 bases at J, with 14 bases in the middle.

V is TRBV12-3 or TRBV12-4 and J is TRBJ1-5, with a weak D call TRBD1 (6 bases). V was shortened by 5 bases and J by 4 bases, with 15 bases between the two germline ends. This CDR3 is 15 amino acids long. The CDR3 is CASSPSRGRNQPQHF. The CDR3 DNA follows: TGTGCCAGCAGTCCATCCAGGGGTCGGAATCAGCCCCAGCATTTT.

This clonotype was recorded a few times. The CDR3 loop reads CASSVAGIETQYF. The CDR3 coding sequence is TGTGCCAGCAGCGTAGCGGGGATTGAGACCCAGTACTTC. This chain connects TRBV9 to TRBJ2-5, with D maybe TRBD2 (5 bases). The CDR3 spans 13 residues. Germline V gene data show CDR1 as SGDLS and CDR2 as YYNGEE. V dropped 0 bases and J dropped 5 bases, with 8 bases sitting between them. Based on the CDR3 plus reference TRBV9 and TRBJ2-5, the full variable domain is DSGVTQTPKHLITATGQRVTLRCSPRSGDLSVYWYQQSLDQGLQFLIQYYNGEERAKGNILERFSAQQFPDLHSELNLSSLELGDSALYFCASSVAGIETQYFGPGTRLLVL.

The sample holds a few counts of this clonotype. The CDR3 region is CASSYGTSGDNEQFF. The CDR3 DNA is TGTGCCAGCAGCTACGGGACTAGCGGGGACAATGAGCAGTTCTTC. This chain connects TRBV5-6 to TRBJ2-1; 13 bases match TRBD2. Germline CDR1 is SGHDT and CDR2 is YYEEEE. V was pared by 3 bases and J by 5 bases, with 2 bases of the junction left unmatched. CDR3 length: 15 amino acids.

Remarks on this clonotype: The germline gene is not matched at one end of the junction; a read error may be the cause. The V call is TRBV7-2, the J call TRBJ2-3; D possibly corresponds to TRBD2 (7 bases). The CDR3 runs 17 residues. The germline V gene encodes CDR1 SGHTA and CDR2 FQGNSA. CDR3 in amino acids: CASSLSGGGTARDMQYF. As DNA, the CDR3 is TGTGCCAGCAGCTTATCGGGCGGGGGCACCGCACGGGATATGCAGTATTTT.

This clonotype was seen a handful of times. V and J are TRBV20-1 and TRBJ1-4, with 9 nucleotides matching TRBD1. Germline V gives CDR1 DFQATT, CDR2 SNEGSKA (reference sequence). The V gene end was trimmed by 5 bases and the J gene end by 7 bases; junction bases not matched to a gene: 5. The CDR3 contains 13 residues. The CDR3 DNA follows: TGCAGTGCTCCCGGGACAGGGCTTGAAAAACTGTTTTTT. Its translation: CSAPGTGLEKLFF.

This clonotype is a singleton in its sample. The V and J genes are TRBV7-2 and TRBJ1-2; D gene uncertain. The germline V gene encodes CDR1 SGHTA and CDR2 FQGNSA. Trimming pared 0 bases from V and 8 bases from J, leaving 13 bases between. There are 14 residues in the CDR3. In DNA, the CDR3 is TGTGCCAGCAGCTTAGCGGTGCCCGCGGGAGGCTACACCTTC. It encodes CASSLAVPAGGYTF.

This clonotype was detected only once. In DNA, the CDR3 is TGCAGCGCTGTAAGTTTGGCAGGGGGAGAGACCCAGTACTTC. Amino acid sequence: CSAVSLAGGETQYF. The chain has TRBV29-1 and TRBJ2-5, with 7 bases identical to TRBD1. Trimming cost V 7 bases and J 4 bases; bases outside gene matches: 12. The CDR3 is 14 amino acids. Germline lookup yields CDR1 SQVTM and CDR2 ANQGSEA.

Here the CDR3 reads CSAQGLGGSYNEQFF. CDR3 coding DNA: TGCAGTGCCCAAGGACTAGGGGGCTCCTACAATGAGCAGTTCTTC. This rearrangement joins TRBV20-1 to TRBJ2-1; a possible D gene is TRBD2 (7 bases). CDR1 DFQATT and CDR2 SNEGSKA come from the germline V gene (reference sequence). Trimming took off 6 bases at V and 0 bases at J, with 15 bases between the two ends. This CDR3 has 15 amino acids.

This clonotype was found once. The V gene is TRBV20-1, the J gene TRBJ2-5; 7 nucleotides match TRBD2. The ends lost 3 bases at V and 11 bases at J; junction bases unmatched: 21. This CDR3 region has 16 residues. Germline CDR1 is DFQATT and CDR2 is SNEGSKA (reference sequence). This CDR3 reads CSARWSGGSLLYEQYF. The CDR3 DNA is TGCAGTGCTAGGTGGTCGGGAGGTAGCCTTCTGTATGAGCAGTACTTC.

The sample holds a few counts of this clonotype. The CDR3 protein is CASTLQGPAYEQYF. The CDR3 nucleotides are TGTGCCAGCACCCTCCAGGGGCCCGCCTACGAGCAGTACTTC. The chain recombines TRBV7-2 with TRBJ2-7; D perhaps matches TRBD1 (6 bases). V lost 7 bases and J 2 bases, leaving 15 bases between the germline ends. The V gene's germline CDR1 is SGHTA and CDR2 FQGNSA. The length of the CDR3 is 14 residues.

The chain couples TRBV28 to TRBJ1-4; unclear D gene. From germline, CDR1 is MDHEN and CDR2 SYDVKM. V was trimmed by 3 bases and J by 10 bases, leaving 9 bases between them. The CDR3 consists of 12 residues. CDR3 region: CASSFSTGKLFF. CDR3 nucleotides: TGTGCCAGCAGTTTTAGCACGGGAAAACTGTTTTTT. Complete variable domain (other parts from reference TRBV28 and TRBJ1-4): DVKVTQSSRYLVKRTGEKVFLECVQDMDHENMFWYRQDPGLGLRLIYFSYDVKMKEKGDIPEGYSVSREKKERFSLILESASTNQTSMYLCASSFSTGKLFFGSGTQLSVL.

The rearrangement joins TRBV20-1 to TRBJ2-4, with TRBD2 matching 10 bases. Looked up from germline, CDR1 is DFQATT and CDR2 is SNEGSKA (reference sequence). CDR3 length: 14 amino acids. The J segment lost 2 bases and the V segment lost 5 bases, leaving 3 bases of the junction unmatched. In DNA, the CDR3 is TGCAGTGCTCGGACTAGCGGAACCAAAAACATTCAGTACTTC. The encoded protein is CSARTSGTKNIQYF.

The chain joins TRBV27 to TRBJ2-3; a possible D gene is TRBD1 (6 bases). CDR1 MNHEY and CDR2 SMNVEV come from the germline V gene (reference sequence). Trimming stripped 4 bases from V and 5 bases from J, with 13 bases between. The CDR3 loop spans 14 amino acids. CDR3 sequence: CASSSGHSGDTQYF. Here the CDR3 DNA reads TGTGCCAGCAGTTCGGGACACTCGGGAGATACGCAGTATTTT.

This clonotype was seen once. V gene TRBV6-6 combines with J gene TRBJ1-2; maybe TRBD1 (5 bases). Per the germline V gene, CDR1 is MNHNY and CDR2 is SVGAGI (reference sequence). The CDR3 loop spans 15 amino acids. With 4 bases removed from V and 8 bases from J, the gap between germline ends came to 20 bases. The CDR3 loop reads CASSSSREGARGYTF. The CDR3 nucleotides are TGTGCCAGCAGTTCCTCCCGAGAAGGGGCGCGCGGCTACACCTTC.

This clonotype was observed at least ten times. The chain couples TRBV4-2 to TRBJ2-1; weak D call: TRBD2 (6 bases). V was shortened by 2 bases and J by 7 bases, with 15 bases between the two germline ends. The CDR3 is 15 amino acids. Germline V gene lookup returns CDR1 LGHNA and CDR2 YNFKEQ. The CDR3 protein is CASSQFNFGGNEQFF. CDR3 nucleotides: TGTGCCAGCAGCCAATTTAATTTTGGGGGGAATGAGCAGTTCTTC.

This clonotype occurred many times. The chain has TRBV20-1 and TRBJ2-7; the D is unclear. V shed 0 bases and J shed 2 bases, with 2 bases lying between them. From germline, CDR1 is DFQATT and CDR2 SNEGSKA (reference sequence). The CDR3 is 11 amino acids. CDR3 nucleotide sequence: TGCAGTGCTAGAGATGCCTACGAGCAGTACTTC. Protein: CSARDAYEQYF.